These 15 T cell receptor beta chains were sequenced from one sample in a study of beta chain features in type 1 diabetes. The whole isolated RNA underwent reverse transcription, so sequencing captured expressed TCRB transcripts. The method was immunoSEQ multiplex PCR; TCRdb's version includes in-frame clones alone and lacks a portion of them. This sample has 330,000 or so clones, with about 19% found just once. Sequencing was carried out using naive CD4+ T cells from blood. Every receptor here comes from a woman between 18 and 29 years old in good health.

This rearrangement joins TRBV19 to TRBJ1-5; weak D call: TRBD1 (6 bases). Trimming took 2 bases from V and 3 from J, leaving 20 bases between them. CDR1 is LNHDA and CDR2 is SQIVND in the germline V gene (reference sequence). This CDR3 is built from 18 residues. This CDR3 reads CASSIRIGQRTNNQPQHF. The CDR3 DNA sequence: TGTGCCAGTAGTATACGGATAGGACAGCGAACAAACAATCAGCCCCAGCATTTT.

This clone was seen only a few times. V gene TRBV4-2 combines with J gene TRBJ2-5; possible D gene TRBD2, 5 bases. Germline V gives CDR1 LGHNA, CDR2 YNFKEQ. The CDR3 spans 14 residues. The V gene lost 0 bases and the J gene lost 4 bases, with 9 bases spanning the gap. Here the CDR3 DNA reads TGTGCCAGCAGCCAAGACGGGGTAGGAGAGACCCAGTACTTC. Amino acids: CASSQDGVGETQYF.

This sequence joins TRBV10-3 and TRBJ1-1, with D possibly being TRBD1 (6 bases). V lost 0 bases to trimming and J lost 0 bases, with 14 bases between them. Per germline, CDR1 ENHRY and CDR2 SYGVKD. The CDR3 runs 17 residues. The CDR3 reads CAISESSGGQVNTEAFF. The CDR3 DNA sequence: TGTGCCATCAGTGAGTCTAGCGGGGGGCAAGTGAACACTGAAGCTTTCTTT.

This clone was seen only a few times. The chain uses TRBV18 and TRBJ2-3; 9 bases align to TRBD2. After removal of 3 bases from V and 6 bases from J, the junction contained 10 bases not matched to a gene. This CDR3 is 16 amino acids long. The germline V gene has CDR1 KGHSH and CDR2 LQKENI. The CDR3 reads CASSPMTSGGRDTQYF. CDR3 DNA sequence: TGTGCCAGCTCACCGATGACTAGCGGAGGGAGGGATACGCAGTATTTT.

CDR3 sequence: CASGLSSSAYSNQPQHF. The CDR3 DNA is TGTGCTAGTGGTTTGTCCAGTAGCGCTTATAGCAATCAGCCCCAGCATTTT. The chain is built from TRBV12-5 and TRBJ1-5; D remains ambiguous. There are 17 residues in the CDR3. Germline V gene lookup returns CDR1 LGHNT and CDR2 FRNRAP. Trimming left V 2 bases short and J 0 bases short, with 14 bases between. Full variable domain (remainder filled in from reference TRBV12-5 and TRBJ1-5): DARVTQTPRHKVTEMGQEVTMRCQPILGHNTVFWYRQTMMQGLELLAYFRNRAPLDDSGMPKDRFSAEMPDATLATLKIQPSEPRDSAVYFCASGLSSSAYSNQPQHFGDGTRLSIL.

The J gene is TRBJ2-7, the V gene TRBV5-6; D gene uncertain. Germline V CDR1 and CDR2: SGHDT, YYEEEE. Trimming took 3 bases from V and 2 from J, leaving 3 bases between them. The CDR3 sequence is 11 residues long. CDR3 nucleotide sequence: TGTGCCAGCAGCTCTACCTACGAGCAGTACTTC. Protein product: CASSSTYEQYF.

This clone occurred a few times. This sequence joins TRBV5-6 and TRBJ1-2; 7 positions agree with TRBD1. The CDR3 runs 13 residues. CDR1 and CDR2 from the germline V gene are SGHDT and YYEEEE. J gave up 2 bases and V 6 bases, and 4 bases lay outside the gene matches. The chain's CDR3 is CASTPTGNYGYTF. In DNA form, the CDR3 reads TGTGCCAGCACCCCGACAGGGAACTATGGCTACACCTTC.

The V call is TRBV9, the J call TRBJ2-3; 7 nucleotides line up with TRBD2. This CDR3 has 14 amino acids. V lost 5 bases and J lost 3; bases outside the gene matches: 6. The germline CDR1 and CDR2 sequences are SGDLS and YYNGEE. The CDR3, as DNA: TGTGCCAGCAGAGAGCGGGAAGAAACAGATACGCAGTATTTT. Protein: CASREREETDTQYF.

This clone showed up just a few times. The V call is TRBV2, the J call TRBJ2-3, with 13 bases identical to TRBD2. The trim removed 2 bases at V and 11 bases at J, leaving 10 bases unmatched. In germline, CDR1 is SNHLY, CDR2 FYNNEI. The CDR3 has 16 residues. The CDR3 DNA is TGTGCCAGCAGTGAAAGGGACCCTGGGACTAGCGGGGTGCAGTATTTT. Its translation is CASSERDPGTSGVQYF.

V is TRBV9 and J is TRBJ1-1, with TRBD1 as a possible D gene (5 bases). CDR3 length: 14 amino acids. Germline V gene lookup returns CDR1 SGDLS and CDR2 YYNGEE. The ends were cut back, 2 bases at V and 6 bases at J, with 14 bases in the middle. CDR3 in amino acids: CASSVRDLGAEAFF. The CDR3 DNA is TGTGCCAGCAGCGTCCGGGACTTAGGGGCTGAAGCTTTCTTT.

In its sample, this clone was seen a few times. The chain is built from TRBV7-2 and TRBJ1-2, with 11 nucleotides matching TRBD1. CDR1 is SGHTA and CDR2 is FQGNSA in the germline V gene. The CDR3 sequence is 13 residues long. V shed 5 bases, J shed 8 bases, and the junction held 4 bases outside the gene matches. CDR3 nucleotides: TGTGCCAGCAGCCGGACAGGGGGCTCGGGCTACACCTTC. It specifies CASSRTGGSGYTF.

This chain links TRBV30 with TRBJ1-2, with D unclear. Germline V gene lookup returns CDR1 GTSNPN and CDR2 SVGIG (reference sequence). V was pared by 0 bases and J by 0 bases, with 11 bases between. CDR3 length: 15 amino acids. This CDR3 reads CAWSVPRGANYGYTF. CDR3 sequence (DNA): TGTGCCTGGAGTGTACCGCGGGGTGCTAACTATGGCTACACCTTC.

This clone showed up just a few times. CDR3 region: CASRAGTGVQPQHF. As DNA, the CDR3 is TGTGCCAGCAGAGCCGGGACAGGGGTTCAGCCCCAGCATTTT. The V call is TRBV6-1, the J call TRBJ1-5, with 10 bases fitting TRBD1. The CDR3 spans 14 residues. The V segment lost 6 bases and the J segment 6 bases; nucleotides outside the gene matches: 5. The germline V gene has CDR1 MNHNS and CDR2 SASEGT.

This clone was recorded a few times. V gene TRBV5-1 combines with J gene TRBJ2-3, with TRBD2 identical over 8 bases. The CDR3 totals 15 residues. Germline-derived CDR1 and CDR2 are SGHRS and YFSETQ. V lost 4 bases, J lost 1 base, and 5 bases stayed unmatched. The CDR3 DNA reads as TGCGCCAGCAGCCTACTAGCGGAGCGCACAGATACGCAGTATTTT. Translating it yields CASSLLAERTDTQYF.

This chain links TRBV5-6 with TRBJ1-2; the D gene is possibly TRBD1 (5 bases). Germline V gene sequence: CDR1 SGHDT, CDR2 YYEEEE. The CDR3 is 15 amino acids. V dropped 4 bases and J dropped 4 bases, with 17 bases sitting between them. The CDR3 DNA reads TGTGCCAGCAGCCCGGGACTCCTCGGTAGCTATGGCTACACCTTC. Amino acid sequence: CASSPGLLGSYGYTF.